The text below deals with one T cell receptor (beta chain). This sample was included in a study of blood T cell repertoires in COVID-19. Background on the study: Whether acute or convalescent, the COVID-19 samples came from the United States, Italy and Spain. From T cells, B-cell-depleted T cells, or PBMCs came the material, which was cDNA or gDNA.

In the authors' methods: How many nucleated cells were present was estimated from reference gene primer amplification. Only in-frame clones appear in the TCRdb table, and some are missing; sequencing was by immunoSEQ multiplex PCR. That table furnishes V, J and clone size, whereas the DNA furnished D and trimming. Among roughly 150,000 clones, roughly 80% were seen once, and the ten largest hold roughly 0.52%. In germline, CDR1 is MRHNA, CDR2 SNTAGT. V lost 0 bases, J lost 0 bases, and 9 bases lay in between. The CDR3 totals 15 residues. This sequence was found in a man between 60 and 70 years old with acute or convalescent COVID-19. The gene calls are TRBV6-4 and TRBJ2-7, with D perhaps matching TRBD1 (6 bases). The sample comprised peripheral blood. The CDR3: CASSDSGQTSYEQYF. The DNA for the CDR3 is TGTGCCAGCAGTGACTCCGGACAGACCTCCTACGAGCAGTACTTC.